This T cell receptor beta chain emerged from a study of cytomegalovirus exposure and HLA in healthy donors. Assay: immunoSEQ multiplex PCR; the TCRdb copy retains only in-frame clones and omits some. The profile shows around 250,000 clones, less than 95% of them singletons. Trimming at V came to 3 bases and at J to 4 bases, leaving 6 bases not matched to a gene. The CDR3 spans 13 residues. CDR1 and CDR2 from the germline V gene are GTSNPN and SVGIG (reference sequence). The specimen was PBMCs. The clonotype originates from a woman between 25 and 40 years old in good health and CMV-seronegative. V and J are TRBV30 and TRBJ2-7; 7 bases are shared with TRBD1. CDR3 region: CAWRNRGKYEQYF. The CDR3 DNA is TGTGCCTGGAGGAACAGGGGAAAGTACGAGCAGTACTTC.